The next 26 T cell receptor beta chains were all read from a single sample in a study of cytomegalovirus exposure and HLA in healthy donors. Researchers ran the PCR with 60 Vbeta and 13 Jbeta primers. TCRdb's copy holds only in-frame clones and misses some; the assay was immunoSEQ multiplex PCR. The table includes about 140,000 clones, about 80% detected once. The sequencing sample was made of PBMCs. These receptors were collected from a man between 25 and 39 years old in good health and CMV-seropositive.

The chain carries TRBV6-6 and TRBJ2-1, with TRBD2 matching over 11 bases. The V segment lost 5 bases and the J segment 5 bases; nucleotides outside the gene matches: 2. The CDR3 runs to 14 residues. Germline lookup yields CDR1 MNHNY and CDR2 SVGAGI (reference sequence). The CDR3 protein is CASSPGLADNEQFF. CDR3 DNA sequence: TGTGCCAGCAGTCCGGGACTAGCGGACAATGAGCAGTTCTTC.

The CDR3 here is CASRLIAGDTGELFF. DNA for the CDR3: TGTGCCAGTAGGTTGATAGCGGGGGACACCGGGGAGCTGTTTTTT. The chain joins TRBV19 to TRBJ2-2; 9 positions match TRBD2. This CDR3 has 15 amino acids. V dropped 6 bases and J dropped 3; count of bases not matched to a gene: 5. The germline gives CDR1 LNHDA, CDR2 SQIVND (reference sequence).

The V gene is TRBV9, the J gene TRBJ1-2, with D unresolved. CDR1 is SGDLS and CDR2 is YYNGEE in the germline V gene. V lost 4 bases and J lost 8, with 21 bases in between. The CDR3 spans 15 residues. CDR3 protein: CASSRQTSFEGGYTF. The CDR3 bases are TGTGCCAGCAGCCGCCAAACAAGCTTCGAGGGCGGCTACACCTTC. Together with reference TRBV9 and TRBJ1-2, the CDR3 gives the full variable domain: DSGVTQTPKHLITATGQRVTLRCSPRSGDLSVYWYQQSLDQGLQFLIQYYNGEERAKGNILERFSAQQFPDLHSELNLSSLELGDSALYFCASSRQTSFEGGYTFGSGTRLTVV.

This chain uses TRBV27 with TRBJ1-6, with a tentative D call TRBD1 (6 bases). This CDR3 is 13 amino acids long. CDR1 is MNHEY, CDR2 SMNVEV, per germline (reference sequence). V gave up 8 bases and J gave up 8 bases, with 13 bases separating them. CDR3 protein: CASAARGDSPLHF. In nucleotides, the CDR3 is TGTGCCAGCGCCGCCAGGGGAGATTCACCCCTCCACTTT.

The chain combines TRBV6-5 with TRBJ2-5; 7 bases line up with TRBD1. V gave up 6 bases and J gave up 2 bases; unmatched junction bases: 3. The CDR3 runs to 13 residues. CDR1 MNHEY and CDR2 SVGAGI come from the germline V gene. The CDR3: CASRRQGQETQYF. DNA for the CDR3: TGTGCCAGCAGAAGACAGGGTCAAGAGACCCAGTACTTC.

The rearrangement links TRBV28 to TRBJ1-2, with TRBD1 matching over 12 bases. CDR3 length equals 14 residues. The V gene's germline CDR1 is MDHEN and CDR2 SYDVKM. J gave up 6 bases and V 5 bases, and 4 bases lay outside the gene matches. The CDR3 reads CASSPGTGGNGYTF. The CDR3, as DNA: TGTGCCAGCAGTCCGGGGACAGGGGGCAATGGCTACACCTTC.

J is TRBJ2-1 and V is TRBV7-2; D not certain. Between the trimmed V and J ends, which lost 1 base and 4 bases, there was a span of 11 bases. The CDR3 consists of 15 residues. CDR1 is SGHTA and CDR2 is FQGNSA in the germline V gene. CDR3 residues: CASSLGLYGYNEQFF. The CDR3 DNA sequence: TGTGCCAGCAGCTTAGGTCTATATGGTTACAATGAGCAGTTCTTC.

The chain carries TRBV9 and TRBJ2-5, with 11 bases fitting TRBD2. With V trimmed by 4 bases and J by 2 bases, 7 bases remained unmatched. The CDR3 is 16 residues long. Germline CDR1 reads SGDLS; CDR2 reads YYNGEE. CDR3 in amino acids: CASSPPLAGGQETQYF. The CDR3 bases are TGTGCCAGCAGCCCCCCTCTAGCGGGAGGACAAGAGACCCAGTACTTC.

CDR3 residues: CAISVGTGLTYEQYF. CDR3 DNA: TGTGCCATCAGTGTAGGGACAGGACTGACCTACGAGCAGTACTTC. The chain carries TRBV10-3 and TRBJ2-7; TRBD1 agrees at 8 bases. Losses at the gene ends were 4 bases for V and 2 bases for J; bases not matched to a gene: 7. The V gene's germline CDR1 is ENHRY and CDR2 SYGVKD. This CDR3 comprises 15 residues.

The chain is built from TRBV6-1 and TRBJ2-5, with 10 bases that match TRBD2. Germline V gene sequence: CDR1 MNHNS, CDR2 SASEGT. The CDR3 length is 15 residues. V trimming: 5 bases; J trimming: 4 bases; junction bases outside the gene matches: 7. The CDR3 DNA follows: TGTGCCAGCAGTCCTCCGGGACTAGCGAGAGAGACCCAGTACTTC. Its translation is CASSPPGLARETQYF.

The chain combines TRBV4-2 with TRBJ1-5; D call uncertain. The CDR3 loop spans 14 amino acids. Trimming left V 7 bases short and J 0 bases short, with 10 bases between. Germline V gene data show CDR1 as LGHNA and CDR2 as YNFKEQ. The CDR3 DNA sequence: TGTGCCAGCATGCCGGAGTATAGCAATCAGCCCCAGCATTTT. The encoded protein is CASMPEYSNQPQHF.

This clone was found once. This rearrangement joins TRBV27 to TRBJ2-7; possible D gene TRBD1, 6 bases. The CDR3 is made up of 15 amino acids. Germline lookup yields CDR1 MNHEY and CDR2 SMNVEV (reference sequence). V was pared by 0 bases and J by 2 bases, with 11 bases between. CDR3 bases: TGTGCCAGCAGTTTATCGATTGGGGGCCCCTACGAGCAGTACTTC. Translation gives CASSLSIGGPYEQYF.

This chain connects TRBV9 to TRBJ1-1; 8 nucleotides align to TRBD1. Germline values: CDR1 SGDLS, CDR2 YYNGEE. The J segment lost 5 bases and the V segment lost 2 bases, leaving 11 bases of the junction unmatched. The CDR3 length is 16 residues. The CDR3 DNA reads TGTGCCAGCAGCGTGGCCCCAGGGGGCGGTGAGACTGAAGCTTTCTTT. This gives the protein CASSVAPGGGETEAFF. Full variable domain (outside the CDR3, taken from reference TRBV9 and TRBJ1-1): DSGVTQTPKHLITATGQRVTLRCSPRSGDLSVYWYQQSLDQGLQFLIQYYNGEERAKGNILERFSAQQFPDLHSELNLSSLELGDSALYFCASSVAPGGGETEAFFGQGTRLTVV.

The chain is built from TRBV6-5 and TRBJ2-7, with D perhaps TRBD2 (6 bases). The CDR3 has 15 residues. V was trimmed by 5 bases and J by 0 bases, leaving 14 bases between them. The germline V gene encodes CDR1 MNHEY and CDR2 SVGAGI. The CDR3 DNA is TGTGCCAGCAGTAGCCGGGACTGGAGCTCCTACGAGCAGTACTTC. Amino acid sequence: CASSSRDWSSYEQYF.

This clone showed up just once. CDR3 coding DNA: TGTGCCAGCAATAGTGGTCGGAACACCGGGGAGCTGTTTTTT. It encodes CASNSGRNTGELFF. The chain couples TRBV6-5 to TRBJ2-2; D uncertain. The CDR3 extends over 14 amino acids. V was clipped by 7 bases and J by 1 base, with 10 bases between them. In germline, CDR1 is MNHEY, CDR2 SVGAGI.

The chain joins TRBV5-1 to TRBJ2-7, with TRBD2 identical over 15 bases. This CDR3 spans 17 amino acids. Germline values: CDR1 SGHRS, CDR2 YFSETQ. Trimming removed 6 bases from V and 4 bases from J; junction bases left unmatched: 11. The CDR3 loop is CASTPQGGTSGGYEQYF. For the CDR3, the DNA is TGCGCCAGCACTCCTCAAGGTGGGACTAGCGGGGGGTACGAGCAGTACTTC.

The chain has TRBV5-4 and TRBJ2-7, with 10 bases fitting TRBD2. The CDR3 sequence is 16 residues long. Losses at the gene ends were 2 bases for V and 5 bases for J; bases not matched to a gene: 10. Germline V gene sequence: CDR1 SGHNT, CDR2 YYREEE (reference sequence). CDR3 in DNA: TGTGCCAGCAGCTTTGGGCTAGCGGGAGCCCTCGACGAGCAGTACTTC. Translated: CASSFGLAGALDEQYF.

V is TRBV6-5 and J is TRBJ2-3; 7 nucleotides match TRBD2. Germline trimming cut 0 bases from V and 1 base from J; bases unmatched to any gene: 1. The germline V gene encodes CDR1 MNHEY and CDR2 SVGAGI. CDR3 length: 15 residues. CDR3 protein: CASSYSAGGTDTQYF. The CDR3 nucleotides are TGTGCCAGCAGTTACTCGGCGGGGGGCACAGATACGCAGTATTTT.

The count of this clone is one. This chain connects TRBV6-1 to TRBJ2-1; 13 nucleotides match TRBD2. In germline, CDR1 is MNHNS, CDR2 SASEGT. V shed 4 bases, J shed 6 bases, and the junction held 3 bases outside the gene matches. CDR3 length: 15 amino acids. CDR3 region: CASSVGLAGTNEQFF. CDR3 nucleotide sequence: TGTGCCAGCAGTGTGGGACTAGCGGGGACCAATGAGCAGTTCTTC.

This chain connects TRBV18 to TRBJ2-7, with 8 bases identical to TRBD2. V gave up 2 bases and J gave up 2 bases; unmatched junction bases: 5. Germline-derived CDR1 and CDR2 are KGHSH and LQKENI. This CDR3 region has 15 residues. The CDR3 nucleotides are TGTGCCAGCTCACCAGAGGGACTAGGAGCCTACGAGCAGTACTTC. Translated: CASSPEGLGAYEQYF. Supplemented by reference TRBV18 and TRBJ2-7, the full variable domain reads NAGVMQNPRHLVRRRGQEARLRCSPMKGHSHVYWYRQLPEEGLKFMVYLQKENIIDESGMPKERFSAEFPKEGPSILRIQQVVRGDSAAYFCASSPEGLGAYEQYFGPGTRLTVT.

The rearrangement links TRBV29-1 to TRBJ2-1; D is perhaps TRBD2 (6 bases). From germline, CDR1 is SQVTM and CDR2 ANQGSEA. Trimming took off 3 bases at V and 4 bases at J, with 10 bases between the two ends. The CDR3 runs 13 residues. CDR3 loop: CSVDGEEYNEQFF. CDR3 in DNA: TGCAGCGTTGATGGGGAGGAATACAATGAGCAGTTCTTC.

This clone was counted a single time. V usage is TRBV2 and J usage is TRBJ2-5, with 10 nucleotides matching TRBD1. V was clipped by 6 bases and J by 0 bases; unmatched bases: 1. The CDR3 consists of 14 residues. From germline, CDR1 is SNHLY and CDR2 FYNNEI. The DNA for the CDR3 is TGTGCCAGCAGGGACAGGGGGTACCAAGAGACCCAGTACTTC. This codes for CASRDRGYQETQYF.

The chain links TRBV28 to TRBJ2-1, with TRBD1 matching over 7 bases. The length of the CDR3 is 15 residues. J was trimmed by 5 bases and V by 5 bases; bases with no gene match: 9. CDR1 is MDHEN and CDR2 is SYDVKM in the germline V gene. DNA of the CDR3: TGTGCCAGCAGTGTACAGGGGCCACCGCACAATGAGCAGTTCTTC. Protein product: CASSVQGPPHNEQFF.

The CDR3 bases are TGTGCCAGCAGTGACCCTGGGGGGGATGGCGCCTACGAGCAGTACTTC. It encodes CASSDPGGDGAYEQYF. The chain links TRBV6-1 to TRBJ2-7; 7 bases line up with TRBD2. J gave up 2 bases and V 3 bases, and 10 bases lay outside the gene matches. This CDR3 region has 16 residues. Germline V gives CDR1 MNHNS, CDR2 SASEGT.

A single count supports this clone. This sequence joins TRBV11-2 and TRBJ2-7; 8 nucleotides match TRBD1. CDR1 SGHAT and CDR2 FQNNGV come from the germline V gene. This CDR3 spans 15 amino acids. V gave up 5 bases and J gave up 3 bases; unmatched junction bases: 9. CDR3 DNA sequence: TGTGCCAGCAGCCTGACCGGGACAGGCATCTACGAGCAGTACTTC. The encoded protein is CASSLTGTGIYEQYF.

The rearrangement uses TRBV27 and TRBJ1-6, with a possible D match to TRBD1 (6 bases). The germline V and J ends were trimmed by 6 bases and 5 bases, with 17 bases remaining between them. From germline, CDR1 is MNHEY and CDR2 SMNVEV (reference sequence). This CDR3 region has 16 residues. CDR3 in DNA: TGTGCCAGCAGAGTGGGAACAGGGCAGCATAATTCACCCCTCCACTTT. Amino acid sequence: CASRVGTGQHNSPLHF.